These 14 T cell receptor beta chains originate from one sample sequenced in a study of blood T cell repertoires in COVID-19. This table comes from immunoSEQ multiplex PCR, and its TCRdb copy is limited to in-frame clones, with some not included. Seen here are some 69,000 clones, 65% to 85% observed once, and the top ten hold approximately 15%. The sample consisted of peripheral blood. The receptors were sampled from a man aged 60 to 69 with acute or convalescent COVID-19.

CDR3 sequence reads: CASSNTYREFDTEAFF. For the CDR3, the DNA is TGTGCCAGCAGCAATACTTACAGGGAGTTTGACACTGAAGCTTTCTTT. This chain uses TRBV3-1 (or the pseudogene TRBV3-2) with TRBJ1-1, with D perhaps TRBD1 (6 bases). This CDR3 comprises 16 residues. Per the germline V gene, CDR1 is LGHDT and CDR2 is YNNKEL (reference sequence). With 5 bases removed from V and 3 bases from J, the gap between germline ends came to 19 bases.

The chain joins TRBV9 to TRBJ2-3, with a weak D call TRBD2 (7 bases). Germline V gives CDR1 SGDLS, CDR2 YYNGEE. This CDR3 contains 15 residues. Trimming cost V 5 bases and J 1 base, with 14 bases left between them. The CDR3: CASSFLGGGTDTQYF. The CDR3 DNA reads TGTGCCAGCAGTTTTCTAGGGGGGGGCACAGATACGCAGTATTTT. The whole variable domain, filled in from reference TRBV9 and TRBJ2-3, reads DSGVTQTPKHLITATGQRVTLRCSPRSGDLSVYWYQQSLDQGLQFLIQYYNGEERAKGNILERFSAQQFPDLHSELNLSSLELGDSALYFCASSFLGGGTDTQYFGPGTRLTVL.

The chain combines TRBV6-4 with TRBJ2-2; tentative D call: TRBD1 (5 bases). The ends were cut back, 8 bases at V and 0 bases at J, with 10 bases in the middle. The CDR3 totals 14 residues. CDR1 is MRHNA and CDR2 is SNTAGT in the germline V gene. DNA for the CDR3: TGTGCCAGCTCCTCAGGGCCGAACACCGGGGAGCTGTTTTTT. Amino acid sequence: CASSSGPNTGELFF.

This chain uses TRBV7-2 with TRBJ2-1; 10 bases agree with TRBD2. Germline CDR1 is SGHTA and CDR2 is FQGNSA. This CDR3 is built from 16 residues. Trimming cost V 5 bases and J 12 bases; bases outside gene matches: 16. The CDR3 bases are TGTGCCAGCAGCAGGGAGCGGGGGGGCTCCCTCGCTTGGCAGTTCTTC. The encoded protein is CASSRERGGSLAWQFF.

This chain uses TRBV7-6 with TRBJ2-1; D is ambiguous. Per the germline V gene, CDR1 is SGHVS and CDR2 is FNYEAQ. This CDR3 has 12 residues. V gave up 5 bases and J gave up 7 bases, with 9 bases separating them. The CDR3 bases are TGTGCCAGCAGCAACTTAATTAATGAGCAGTTCTTC. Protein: CASSNLINEQFF.

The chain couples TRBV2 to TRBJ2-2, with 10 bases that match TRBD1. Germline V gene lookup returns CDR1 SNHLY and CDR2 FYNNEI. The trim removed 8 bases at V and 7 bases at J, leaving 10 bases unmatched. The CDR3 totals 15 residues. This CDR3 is CASSGQGGYGGELFF. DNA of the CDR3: TGTGCCAGCTCCGGACAGGGGGGTTATGGCGGGGAGCTGTTTTTT.

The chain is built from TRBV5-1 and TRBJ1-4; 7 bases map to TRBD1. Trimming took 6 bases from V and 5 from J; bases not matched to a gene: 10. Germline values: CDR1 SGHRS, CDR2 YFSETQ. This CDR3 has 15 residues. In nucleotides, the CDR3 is TGCGCCAGCAAAGCCCAAGTACAGGGGAATGAAAAACTGTTTTTT. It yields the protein CASKAQVQGNEKLFF.

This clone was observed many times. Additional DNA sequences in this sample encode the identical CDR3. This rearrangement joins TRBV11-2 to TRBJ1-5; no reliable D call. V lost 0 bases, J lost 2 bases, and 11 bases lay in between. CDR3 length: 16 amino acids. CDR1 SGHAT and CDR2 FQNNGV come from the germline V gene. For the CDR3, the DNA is TGTGCCAGCAGCTTAGATATCTCTCGGGGCAATCAGCCCCAGCATTTT. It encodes CASSLDISRGNQPQHF.

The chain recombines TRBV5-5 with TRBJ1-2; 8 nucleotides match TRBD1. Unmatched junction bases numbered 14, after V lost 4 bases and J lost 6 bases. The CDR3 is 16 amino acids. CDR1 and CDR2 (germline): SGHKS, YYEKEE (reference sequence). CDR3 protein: CASSQLTTGESDGYTF. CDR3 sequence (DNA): TGTGCCAGCAGCCAATTGACGACAGGGGAAAGTGATGGCTACACCTTC.

CDR3 loop: CASSSPSLGGGGNEQFF. The CDR3 nucleotides read TGTGCCAGCAGCTCCCCAAGTTTGGGCGGGGGGGGCAATGAGCAGTTCTTC. This chain uses TRBV7-8 with TRBJ2-1; 9 bases agree with TRBD2. V lost 4 bases, J lost 6 bases, and 13 bases stayed unmatched. Germline V gene data show CDR1 as SGHVS and CDR2 as FQNEAQ. This CDR3 contains 17 residues.

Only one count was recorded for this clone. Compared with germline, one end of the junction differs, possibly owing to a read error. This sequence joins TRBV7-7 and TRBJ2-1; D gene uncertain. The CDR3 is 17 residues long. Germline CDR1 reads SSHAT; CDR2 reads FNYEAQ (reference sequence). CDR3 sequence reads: CASSLSARKARRNEQFF. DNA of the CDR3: TGTGCTAGCAGCCTATCCGCTCGGAAGGCCAGGCGCAATGAGCAGTTCTTC.

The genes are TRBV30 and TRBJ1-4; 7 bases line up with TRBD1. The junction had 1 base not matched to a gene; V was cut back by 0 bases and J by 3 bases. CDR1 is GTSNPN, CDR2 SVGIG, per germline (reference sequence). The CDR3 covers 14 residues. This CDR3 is CAWSVRGPNEKLFF. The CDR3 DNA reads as TGTGCCTGGAGTGTGAGGGGGCCTAATGAAAAACTGTTTTTT.

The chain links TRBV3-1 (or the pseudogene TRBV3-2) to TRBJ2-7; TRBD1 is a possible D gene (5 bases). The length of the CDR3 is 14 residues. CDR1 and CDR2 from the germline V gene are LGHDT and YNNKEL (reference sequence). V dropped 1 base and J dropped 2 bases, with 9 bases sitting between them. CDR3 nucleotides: TGTGCCAGCAGCCAAGTACAGGAGACCTACGAGCAGTACTTC. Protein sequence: CASSQVQETYEQYF.

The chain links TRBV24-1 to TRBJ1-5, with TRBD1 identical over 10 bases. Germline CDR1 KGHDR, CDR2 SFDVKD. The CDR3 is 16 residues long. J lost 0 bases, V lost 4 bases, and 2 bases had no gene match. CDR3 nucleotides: TGTGCCACCAGTGAAAGGGACAGGGGTAGCAATCAGCCCCAGCATTTT. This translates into CATSERDRGSNQPQHF.